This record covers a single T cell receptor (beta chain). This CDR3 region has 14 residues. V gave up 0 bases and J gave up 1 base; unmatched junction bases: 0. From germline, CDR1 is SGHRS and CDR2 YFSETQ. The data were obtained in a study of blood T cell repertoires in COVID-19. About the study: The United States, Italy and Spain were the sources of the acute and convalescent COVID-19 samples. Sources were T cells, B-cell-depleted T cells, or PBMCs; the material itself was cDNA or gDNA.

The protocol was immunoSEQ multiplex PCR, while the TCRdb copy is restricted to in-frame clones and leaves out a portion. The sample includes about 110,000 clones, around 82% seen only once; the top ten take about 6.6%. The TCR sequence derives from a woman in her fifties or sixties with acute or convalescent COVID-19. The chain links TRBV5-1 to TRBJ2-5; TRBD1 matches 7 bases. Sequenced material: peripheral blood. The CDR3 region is CASSLEGAQETQYF. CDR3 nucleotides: TGCGCCAGCAGCTTGGAGGGGGCCCAAGAGACCCAGTACTTC.